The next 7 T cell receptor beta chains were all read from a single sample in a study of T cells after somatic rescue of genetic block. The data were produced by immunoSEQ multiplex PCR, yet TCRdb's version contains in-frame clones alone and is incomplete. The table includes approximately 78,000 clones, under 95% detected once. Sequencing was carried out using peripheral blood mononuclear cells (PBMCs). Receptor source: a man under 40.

This chain's CDR3 is CASSITGGGNEQFF. The CDR3 DNA reads TGTGCCAGTAGTATAACAGGGGGCGGAAATGAGCAGTTCTTC. The V call is TRBV19, the J call TRBJ2-1; 9 nucleotides match TRBD1. After removal of 2 bases from V and 7 bases from J, the junction contained 3 bases not matched to a gene. The CDR3 extends over 14 amino acids. CDR1 LNHDA and CDR2 SQIVND come from the germline V gene (reference sequence).

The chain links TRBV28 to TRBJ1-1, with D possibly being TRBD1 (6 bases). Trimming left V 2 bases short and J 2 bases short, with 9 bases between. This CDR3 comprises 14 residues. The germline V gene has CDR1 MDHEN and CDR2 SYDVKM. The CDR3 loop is CASSLGGTNTEAFF. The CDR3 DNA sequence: TGTGCCAGCAGTTTAGGGGGCACAAACACTGAAGCTTTCTTT.

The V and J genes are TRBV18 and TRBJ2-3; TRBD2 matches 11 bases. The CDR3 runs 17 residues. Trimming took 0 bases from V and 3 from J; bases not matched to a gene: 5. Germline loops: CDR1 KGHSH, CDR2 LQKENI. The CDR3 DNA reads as TGTGCCAGCTCACCACCGGGTAGCGGGGGGGCGACAGATACGCAGTATTTT. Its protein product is CASSPPGSGGATDTQYF.

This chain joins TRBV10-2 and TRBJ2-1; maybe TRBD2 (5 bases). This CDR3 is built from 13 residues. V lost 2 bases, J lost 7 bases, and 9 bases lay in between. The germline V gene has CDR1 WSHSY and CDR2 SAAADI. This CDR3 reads CASSEDYRNEQFF. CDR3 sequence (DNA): TGCGCCAGCAGTGAGGACTATCGTAATGAGCAGTTCTTC.

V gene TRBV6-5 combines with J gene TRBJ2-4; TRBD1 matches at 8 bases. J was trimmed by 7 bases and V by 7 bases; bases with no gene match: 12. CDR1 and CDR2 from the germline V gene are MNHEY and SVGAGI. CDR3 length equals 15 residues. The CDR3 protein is CASMADRGPTNIQYF. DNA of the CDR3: TGTGCCAGCATGGCCGACAGGGGCCCAACTAACATTCAGTACTTC.

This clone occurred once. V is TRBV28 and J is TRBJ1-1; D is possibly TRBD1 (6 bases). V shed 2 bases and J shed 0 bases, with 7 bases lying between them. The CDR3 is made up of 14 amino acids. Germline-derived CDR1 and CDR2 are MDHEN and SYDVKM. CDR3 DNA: TGTGCCAGCAGTTTACAGGGGTTGAACACTGAAGCTTTCTTT. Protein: CASSLQGLNTEAFF.

The CDR3 is CASSPRVRGALSRGELFF. Written as DNA, the CDR3 is TGTGCCAGCAGCCCCAGGGTGCGGGGGGCCTTAAGCAGAGGGGAGCTGTTTTTT. The chain carries TRBV7-6 and TRBJ2-2; TRBD2 agrees at 8 bases. With 5 bases clipped from V and 8 bases from J, the junction kept 19 bases outside the gene matches. The CDR3 has 18 amino acids. Germline V lookup: CDR1 SGHVS, CDR2 FNYEAQ.